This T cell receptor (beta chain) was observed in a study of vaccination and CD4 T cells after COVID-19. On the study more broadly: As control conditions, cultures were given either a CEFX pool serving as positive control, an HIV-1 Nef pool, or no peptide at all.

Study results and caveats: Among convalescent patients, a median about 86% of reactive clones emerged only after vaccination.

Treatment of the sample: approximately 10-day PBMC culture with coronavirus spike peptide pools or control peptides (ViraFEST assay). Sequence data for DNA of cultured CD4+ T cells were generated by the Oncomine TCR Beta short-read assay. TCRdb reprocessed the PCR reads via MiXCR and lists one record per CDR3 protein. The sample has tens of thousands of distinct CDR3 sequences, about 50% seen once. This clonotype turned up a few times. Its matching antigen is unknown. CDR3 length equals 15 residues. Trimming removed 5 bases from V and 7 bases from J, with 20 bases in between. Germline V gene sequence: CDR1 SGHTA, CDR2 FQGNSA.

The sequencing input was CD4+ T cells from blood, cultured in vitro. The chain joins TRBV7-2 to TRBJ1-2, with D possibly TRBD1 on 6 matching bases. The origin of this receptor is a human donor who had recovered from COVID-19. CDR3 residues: CASSQSTGGLSGYTF. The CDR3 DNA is TGTGCCAGCAGCCAATCGACGGGGGGCCTCTCTGGCTACACCTTC. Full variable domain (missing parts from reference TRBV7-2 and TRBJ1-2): GAGVSQSPSNKVTEKGKDVELRCDPISGHTALYWYRQSLGQGLEFLIYFQGNSAPDKSGLPSDRFSAERTGGSVSTLTIQRTQQEDSAVYLCASSQSTGGLSGYTFGSGTRLTVV.